This T cell receptor beta chain was captured by sequencing in a study of human T cells and chemical hapten exposure. Whole blood, unfractionated, served as the material for total RNA extraction. Unique molecular identifiers were attached to individual cDNA molecules within the library. One entry per CDR3 protein, called by TCRdb with MiXCR from the 5' RACE reads. The repertoire consists of 65,000 to 95,000 distinct CDR3 sequences, with 6% to 8.5% occurring once and the leading ten covering approximately 2.3%. This clonotype was detected many times. The origin of this receptor is a male donor in good health.

The CDR3, as DNA: TGTGCCAGCAGCCGGGGACAGGGCACAGATACGCAGTATTTT. It yields the protein CASSRGQGTDTQYF. The chain joins TRBV7-2 to TRBJ2-3; 8 nucleotides match TRBD1. The CDR3 is made up of 14 amino acids. Germline CDR1 is SGHTA and CDR2 is FQGNSA. V was pared by 5 bases and J by 1 base, with 2 bases of the junction left unmatched.